The rows below give T cell receptor beta chains drawn from one sample of a study of cytomegalovirus exposure and HLA in healthy donors. Assay: immunoSEQ multiplex PCR; the TCRdb copy retains only in-frame clones and omits some. Here the sample spans 140,000 or so clones, around 80% being singletons. Material: PBMCs. The receptors were gathered from a woman aged 25-40 years in good health and CMV-seronegative. Each CDR3 is given with its conserved first and last residue. A D gene is named only where the DNA matches it firmly. Not every row has a clone size; where given, it reads once, few, many or a size class.

V gene	D gene	J gene	clone size	CDR3 DNA	CDR3 protein
TRBV2	TRBD2	TRBJ2-1	-	TGTGCCAGCAGGGCCAGCGGGGGGGTACAGCAGTTCTTC	CASRASGGVQQFF
TRBV7-8	TRBD1	TRBJ2-3	-	TGTGCCAGCAGCTCCTGGGACAGGGGAACAGATACGCAGTATTTT	CASSSWDRGTDTQYF
TRBV7-3	TRBD2	TRBJ2-3	-	TGTGCCAGCAGCTTATCGCGACTAGCGGGAGGGGATACGCAGTATTTT	CASSLSRLAGGDTQYF
TRBV4-1	TRBD1	TRBJ1-2	-	TGCGCCAGCAGCCAGGAGACAGGGGGAAACTATGGCTACACCTTC	CASSQETGGNYGYTF
TRBV7-9	TRBD1	TRBJ1-1	-	TGTGCCAGCAGCTTCCTGAGGACAGGGAAGGGCACTGAAGCTTTCTTT	CASSFLRTGKGTEAFF
TRBV7-3	-	TRBJ2-7	-	TGTGCCAGCAGCTTGGAGGGGGGGCGGTACGAGCAGTACTTC	CASSLEGGRYEQYF
TRBV27	-	TRBJ2-1	few	TGTGCCAGCAGCACAACAGGAGCCTACAATGAGCAGTTCTTC	CASSTTGAYNEQFF
TRBV5-4	TRBD1	TRBJ2-5	-	TGTGCCAGCAGCTTGGTCAGGGGGAGTGGAGAGACCCAGTACTTC	CASSLVRGSGETQYF
TRBV28	TRBD1	TRBJ1-2	-	TGTGCCAGCAGAGACAGGGGGCATGGCTACACCTTC	CASRDRGHGYTF
TRBV18	-	TRBJ2-5	-	TGTGCCAGCTCACCACGGCGGGGCGGGTCAGAGACCCAGTACTTC	CASSPRRGGSETQYF
TRBV9	-	TRBJ1-1	-	TGTGCCAGCAGCGTGGCGGGGACTGAAGCTTTCTTT	CASSVAGTEAFF
TRBV7-3	TRBD2	TRBJ2-1	-	TGTGCCAGCAGCTCGCTAGCGGACTCCTACAATGAGCAGTTCTTC	CASSSLADSYNEQFF
TRBV7-3	-	TRBJ2-3	few	TGTGCCAGCAGCCCCTTCCCGGGCCGAGGGACAGATACGCAGTATTTT	CASSPFPGRGTDTQYF
TRBV25-1	-	TRBJ1-4	few	TGTGCCAGCACGGTAGACACTGAAAAACTGTTTTTT	CASTVDTEKLFF
TRBV10-3	TRBD2	TRBJ2-2	-	TGTGCCATCACCGGACCGGGACTAGGAACCGGGGAGCTGTTTTTT	CAITGPGLGTGELFF
TRBV10-1	TRBD2	TRBJ2-2	few	TGCGCCAGCAGAGTGGCGGGAGACGCCGGGGAGCTGTTTTTT	CASRVAGDAGELFF
TRBV2	-	TRBJ2-3	few	TGTGCCAGCAGTGGCGACTACCGCACAGATACGCAGTATTTT	CASSGDYRTDTQYF
TRBV19	TRBD2	TRBJ2-3	-	TGTGCCAGTAGTAGTTCCTTTGGACTAGTGATCACAGATACGCAGTATTTT	CASSSSFGLVITDTQYF
TRBV10-2	TRBD2	TRBJ2-3	-	TGCGCCAGCAGTGAAAGCCAAGCGGGGGGGAAAACGCAGTATTTT	CASSESQAGGKTQYF
TRBV4-1	TRBD1	TRBJ1-3	-	TGCGCCAGCAGCCAAGACGGGACAGGGGCTGGAAACACCATATATTTT	CASSQDGTGAGNTIYF
TRBV7-8	TRBD1	TRBJ2-1	-	TGTGCCAGCAGCTTCCGCCCCGGGACAGAGTTCAATGAGCAGTTCTTC	CASSFRPGTEFNEQFF
TRBV5-1	TRBD1	TRBJ1-4	few	TGCGCCAGCAGCTTGGGACAGGGGTATGAAAAACTGTTTTTT	CASSLGQGYEKLFF
TRBV2	TRBD1	TRBJ2-7	-	TGTGCCAGCAACGGACAGGGGGAGAACTACGAGCAGTACTTC	CASNGQGENYEQYF
TRBV27	-	TRBJ1-2	-	TGTGCCAGCAGTACCCAGCGGGGGTGGCATGGCTACACCTTC	CASSTQRGWHGYTF
TRBV27	-	TRBJ1-1	-	TGTGCCAGCAGTTTAAGTTACGGGGGAAGAACTGAAGCTTTCTTT	CASSLSYGGRTEAFF
TRBV27	TRBD2	TRBJ2-1	-	TGTGCCAGCAGTCCAGGACTAGCGGGCACCATCTACAATGAGCAGTTCTTC	CASSPGLAGTIYNEQFF
TRBV19	TRBD2	TRBJ2-2	-	TGTGCCACCTCCGGGACTAGCGGCTACACCGGGGAGCTGTTTTTT	CATSGTSGYTGELFF
TRBV19	-	TRBJ2-1	-	TGTGCCAGTAGGACAACAGGGTTCAATGAGCAGTTCTTC	CASRTTGFNEQFF
TRBV2	-	TRBJ1-2	-	TGTGCCACCGAAAGCGGGCAGTTTGAATATGGCTACACCTTC	CATESGQFEYGYTF
TRBV27	TRBD1	TRBJ2-7	-	TGTGCCAGCAGCCGGACAGGGCGGCACGAGCAGTACTTC	CASSRTGRHEQYF
TRBV5-4	TRBD1	TRBJ2-5	-	TGTGCCAGCAGCTCCTTCAGGGGGCAAGAGACCCAGTACTTC	CASSSFRGQETQYF
TRBV12-5	-	TRBJ2-5	-	TGTGCTAGTGGTTTTAGTCGGGGGGCGCCCCGGGAGACCCAGTACTTC	CASGFSRGAPRETQYF
TRBV2	-	TRBJ2-2	-	TGTGCCAGCAGTGATAGGGGTACAAATGCCGGGGAGCTGTTTTTT	CASSDRGTNAGELFF
TRBV30	TRBD2	TRBJ2-7	-	TGTGCCTGGAGTGTAGGCCGGGGGGCCTACGAGCAGTACTTC	CAWSVGRGAYEQYF
TRBV25-1	TRBD1	TRBJ2-1	-	TGTGCCAGCAATGGGCAGGGACAGGGGAATGAGCAGTTCTTC	CASNGQGQGNEQFF
TRBV20-1	-	TRBJ2-7	-	TGCAGTGCCATTCTGGCTTGTGAGCAGTACTTC	CSAILACEQYF
TRBV29-1	TRBD1	TRBJ1-5	medium-sized	TGCAGCGCCGGAGGGGGCGATCAGCCCCAGCATTTT	CSAGGGDQPQHF
TRBV28	TRBD1	TRBJ2-7	-	TGTGCCAGCAGTCGAGGGGGCAGGGTGTACGAGCAGTACTTC	CASSRGGRVYEQYF
TRBV28	TRBD1	TRBJ1-2	once	TGTGCCAGCAGTCCAGGACAGGCCCCCTATGGCTACACCTTC	CASSPGQAPYGYTF
TRBV27	-	TRBJ2-1	-	TGTGCCAGCAGTTCCGGACTGACGCCAGCTGAGCAGTTCTTC	CASSSGLTPAEQFF
TRBV7-9	-	TRBJ2-7	-	TGTGCCAGCAGCTTAATTTCTCCCCACGAGCAGTACTTC	CASSLISPHEQYF